This paragraph covers one T cell receptor (beta chain) sequence. The antigen it binds to is not known. Relative to the germline gene, one junction end is altered; a read error may explain this. Set within a cohort of healthcare workers in London, UK, this nested case-control study involved weekly PCR testing of nasopharyngeal swabs along with blood sampling. Healthcare workers were enrolled in the week of the UK lockdown, from 23 to 31 March 2020, and were followed every week for up to roughly 16 weeks. The data belong to a study of early T cells in non-severe SARS-CoV-2 infection (dated by TCRdb to the early 2020s). Background for the entire study: Because TCR sequencing was done on bulk RNA from unsorted whole blood, the alpha and beta chains could not be paired. The paper as a whole reports these results and caveats: VDJdb matching was skewed toward anti-spike CD8 responses, so virus-specific expansions were likely underestimated and private and CD4 specificities were missed.

CDR1 is given as SSHAT and CDR2 as FNYEAQ, both from the germline V gene (reference sequence). Taken from cysteine to phenylalanine, the CDR3 has 13 residues. CDR3 DNA only is kept here, 39 bases in frame from base 1. Libraries were constructed by 5' RACE. TCRdb names NextSeq 500 as the instrument used. Unique molecular identifiers were attached to individual cDNA molecules in the TCR library protocol so that sequencing error and PCR bias could be corrected. Both TCR alpha and beta chains were sequenced, and tight co-correlation was observed between alpha and beta sequence abundances in each sample. Per the original workflow: Decombinator V4 was used to annotate the V gene, J gene and CDR3 of the TCR sequences. TCRs were defined as expanded if a significant change between any two time points was detected under a Poisson model with p below 0.0001. Abundances of TCRs were expressed as counts per million after normalisation to the total number of TCRs sequenced in each sample. TRAV1-2 paired with TRAJ12, TRAJ20 or TRAJ33 defined MAIT TCRs, while TRAV10 paired with TRAJ18 defined iNKT TCRs. VDJdb, accessed 1 November 2021, was searched for CMV, EBV and SARS-CoV-2 annotated TCRs, with TCRs annotated for multiple antigens excluded. Clones were called with MiXCR by TCRdb after fastp trimmed the public reads at Q25, and only in-frame beta chains were retained. Duplicate CDR3 protein sequences are folded into a single record with the most common DNA and genes. TCRdb's processing, not the study's, gives the V and J calls here. This sample has tens of thousands of distinct CDR3 sequences in its table, and 9.5% to 13% of those were observed once. The ten largest clones represent less than 10% of the sample.

The sample consisted of whole blood, taken at baseline. The sequence came from an adult who was a healthcare worker with PCR-confirmed SARS-CoV-2 infection or an uninfected control (not recorded which). The chain employs TRBV7-7 and TRBJ1-2, with TRBD1 as a weak D call on 6 bases. Here the CDR3 is given as CASSHTQGVGYTF. At the DNA level, the sequence is TGTGCTAGCAGCCATACACAGGGAGTCGGCTACACCTTC.